This TCR beta chain was sequenced for a study of cytomegalovirus exposure and HLA in healthy donors. This CDR3 spans 15 amino acids. Trimming removed 3 bases from V and 3 bases from J; junction bases left unmatched: 7. CDR1 and CDR2 (germline): MNHNY, SVGAGI (reference sequence). The PCR contained 60 Vbeta and 13 Jbeta primers. Here immunoSEQ multiplex PCR was the method, and the copy in TCRdb shows in-frame clones only, minus some. The table has some 120,000 clones, 80% seen once. Input material: PBMCs. This chain connects TRBV6-6 to TRBJ1-1; 7 bases fit TRBD1. This TCR was sampled from a human donor in good health. This chain's CDR3 is CASSYTFDRDTEAFF. As DNA, the CDR3 is TGTGCCAGCAGTTATACCTTCGACAGGGACACTGAAGCTTTCTTT.